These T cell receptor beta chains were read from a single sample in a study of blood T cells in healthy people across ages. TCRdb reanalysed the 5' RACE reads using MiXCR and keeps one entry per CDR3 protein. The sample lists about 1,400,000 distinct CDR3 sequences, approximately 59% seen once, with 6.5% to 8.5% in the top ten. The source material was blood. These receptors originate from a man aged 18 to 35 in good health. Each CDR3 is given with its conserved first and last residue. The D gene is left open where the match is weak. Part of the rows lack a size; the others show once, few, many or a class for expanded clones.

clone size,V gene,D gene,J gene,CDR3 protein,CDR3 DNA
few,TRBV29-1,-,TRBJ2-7,CSVEWFYEQYF,TGCAGCGTTGAATGGTTCTACGAGCAGTACTTC
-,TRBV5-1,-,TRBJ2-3,CASRIGAKDTQYF,TGCGCCAGCAGGATAGGCGCCAAAGATACGCAGTATTTT
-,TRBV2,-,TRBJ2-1,CASSGPDSYNEQFF,TGTGCCAGCAGTGGTCCGGATTCCTACAATGAGCAGTTCTTC
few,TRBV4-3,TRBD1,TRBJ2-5,CASSQIAGGTGEQYF,TGCGCCAGCAGCCAAATAGCAGGGGGCACAGGGGAGCAGTACTTC
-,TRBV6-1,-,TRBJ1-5,CASSDLAGDHQPQHF,TGTGCCAGCAGTGACTTGGCCGGGGACCATCAGCCCCAGCATTTT
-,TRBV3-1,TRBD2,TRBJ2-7,CASSQYSGSHNEQYF,TGTGCCAGCAGCCAATATAGCGGGAGTCACAACGAGCAGTACTTC
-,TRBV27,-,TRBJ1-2,CASSVAGSAAGYTF,TGTGCCAGCAGTGTAGCAGGGTCTGCTGCTGGCTACACCTTC
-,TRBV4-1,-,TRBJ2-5,CASSQSGAGTTWETQYF,TGCGCCAGCAGCCAATCTGGCGCCGGGACCACATGGGAGACCCAGTACTTC
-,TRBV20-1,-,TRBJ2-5,CSATGLGPGETQYF,TGCAGTGCTACCGGACTTGGGCCCGGAGAGACCCAGTACTTC
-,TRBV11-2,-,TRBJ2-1,CASSSIRDKSYNEQFF,TGTGCCAGCAGCTCCATCCGGGACAAGTCCTACAATGAGCAGTTCTTC
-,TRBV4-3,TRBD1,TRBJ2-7,CASSQWAGTGDEQYF,TGCGCCAGCAGCCAGTGGGCCGGGACAGGGGACGAGCAGTACTTC
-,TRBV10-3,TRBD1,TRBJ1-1,CAISVQGFDTEAFF,TGTGCCATCAGTGTACAGGGGTTTGACACTGAAGCTTTCTTT
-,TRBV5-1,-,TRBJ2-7,CASSAGDSNYEQYF,TGCGCCAGCAGCGCTGGGGATTCGAACTACGAGCAGTACTTC
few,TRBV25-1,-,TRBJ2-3,CASSENPLATNTDTQYF,TGTGCCAGCAGTGAAAACCCGCTAGCGACAAACACAGATACGCAGTATTTT
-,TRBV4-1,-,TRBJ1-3,CASSQDLGFSGNTIYF,TGCGCCAGCAGCCAAGATCTGGGGTTCTCTGGAAACACCATATATTTT
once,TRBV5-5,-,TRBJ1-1,CASSSPPIFGTEAFF,TGTGCCAGCAGCTCCCCCCCAATATTTGGGACTGAAGCTTTCTTT
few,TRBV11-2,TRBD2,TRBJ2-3,CASSLSASGRTDTQYF,TGTGCCAGCAGCTTAAGTGCTAGCGGGCGCACAGATACGCAGTATTTT
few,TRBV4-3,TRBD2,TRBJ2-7,CASSQPGLAVAEQYF,TGCGCCAGCAGCCAACCGGGACTAGCGGTAGCCGAGCAGTACTTC
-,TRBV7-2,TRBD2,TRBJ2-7,CASSLVPSGSSYEQYF,TGTGCCAGCAGCTTAGTCCCTAGCGGGAGCTCCTACGAGCAGTACTTC
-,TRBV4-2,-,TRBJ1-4,CASSPLSREANEKLFF,TGTGCCAGCAGCCCCCTAAGTAGGGAAGCTAATGAAAAACTGTTTTTT
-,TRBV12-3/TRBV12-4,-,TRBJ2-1,CATQQGSEQFF,TGTGCCACCCAGCAAGGGAGTGAGCAGTTCTTC
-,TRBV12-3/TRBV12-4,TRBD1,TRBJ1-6,CASSFRPGTGGSPLHF,TGTGCCAGCAGTTTTCGTCCCGGGACAGGGGGTTCACCCCTCCACTTT
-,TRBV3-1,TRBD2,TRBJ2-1,CASSQYGSGGANEQFF,TGTGCCAGCAGCCAATATGGTAGCGGGGGGGCGAATGAGCAGTTCTTC
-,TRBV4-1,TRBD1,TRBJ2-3,CASSQVGKDRGTDTQYF,TGCGCCAGCAGCCAAGTAGGGAAGGACAGGGGTACAGATACGCAGTATTTT
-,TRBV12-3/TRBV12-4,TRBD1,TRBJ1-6,CTSSPDRNNSPLHF,TGTACCAGCAGCCCGGACAGGAATAATTCACCCCTCCACTTT
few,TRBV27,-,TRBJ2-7,CASSLSGTNPINYEQYF,TGTGCCAGCAGTTTATCGGGAACCAACCCAATAAACTACGAGCAGTACTTC
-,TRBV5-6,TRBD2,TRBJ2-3,CASSLGFSGTSGGDYTDTQYF,TGTGCCAGCAGCTTGGGGTTCTCCGGGACTAGCGGGGGGGACTACACAGATACGCAGTATTTT
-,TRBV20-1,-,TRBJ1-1,CSASQTGSSEAFF,TGCAGTGCTAGCCAGACAGGTAGTAGTGAAGCTTTCTTT
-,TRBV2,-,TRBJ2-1,CASSKGAGTNYNEQFF,TGTGCCAGCAGTAAAGGAGCCGGGACCAACTACAATGAGCAGTTCTTC
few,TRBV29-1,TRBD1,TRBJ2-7,CSVRQGASYEQYF,TGCAGCGTCAGACAGGGGGCTTCCTACGAGCAGTACTTC
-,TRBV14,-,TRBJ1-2,CASSQDWGPIANYGHTF,TGTGCCAGCAGCCAAGATTGGGGACCGATAGCTAACTATGGCCACACCTTC
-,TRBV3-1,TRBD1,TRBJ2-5,CASSPLQGANNEQYF,TGTGCCAGCAGCCCCCTACAGGGGGCGAATAATGAGCAGTACTTC
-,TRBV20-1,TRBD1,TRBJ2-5,CSARERTGSLPRETQYF,TGCAGTGCTAGAGAGAGGACAGGGTCTCTTCCTCGGGAGACCCAGTACTTC
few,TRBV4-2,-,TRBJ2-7,CASSQAYRDSNYEQYF,TGTGCCAGCAGCCAAGCCTACCGGGACTCGAACTACGAGCAGTACTTC
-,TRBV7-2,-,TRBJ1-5,CASNLPGLNQPQHF,TGTGCCAGCAACCTCCCCGGGTTGAATCAGCCCCAGCATTTT
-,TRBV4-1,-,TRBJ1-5,CASSQDAGAHQPQHF,TGCGCCAGCAGCCAAGATGCGGGAGCTCATCAGCCCCAGCATTTT
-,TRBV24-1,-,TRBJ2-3,CATSDSLIPPDTQYF,TGTGCCACCAGTGACTCCTTGATCCCCCCAGATACGCAGTATTTT
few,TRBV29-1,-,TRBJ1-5,CSVAGGGSNQPQHF,TGCAGCGTTGCGGGGGGCGGGAGCAATCAGCCCCAGCATTTT
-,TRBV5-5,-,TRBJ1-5,CASSDFPGGTNQPQHF,TGTGCCAGCAGCGATTTCCCTGGGGGAACCAATCAGCCCCAGCATTTT
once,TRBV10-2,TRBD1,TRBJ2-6,CTSTVGQGVFSGANVLTF,TGCACCAGCACTGTGGGACAGGGGGTGTTCTCTGGGGCCAACGTCCTGACTTTC
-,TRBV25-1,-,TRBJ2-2,CASSELSTGELFF,TGTGCCAGCAGTGAATTGAGTACCGGGGAGCTGTTTTTT
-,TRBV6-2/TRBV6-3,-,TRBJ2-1,CASSYSMPANEQFF,TGTGCCAGCAGTTACTCGATGCCCGCAAATGAGCAGTTCTTC
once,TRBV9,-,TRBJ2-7,CASSGGDRTYEQYF,TGTGCCAGCAGCGGGGGGGACAGAACCTACGAGCAGTACTTC
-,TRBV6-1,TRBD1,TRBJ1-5,CASSASPQGAIQPQHF,TGTGCCAGCAGTGCGTCCCCACAGGGGGCCATTCAGCCCCAGCATTTT
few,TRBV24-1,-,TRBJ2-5,CATSEGPQETQYF,TGTGCCACCAGTGAGGGTCCCCAAGAGACCCAGTACTTC
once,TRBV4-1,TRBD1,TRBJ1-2,CASRPLGQKNYGYTF,TGTGCCAGCAGGCCGCTGGGACAGAAAAACTATGGCTACACCTTC
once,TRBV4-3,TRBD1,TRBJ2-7,CASSPGTGQFEQYF,TGCGCCAGCAGCCCCGGGACAGGCCAGTTCGAGCAGTACTTC